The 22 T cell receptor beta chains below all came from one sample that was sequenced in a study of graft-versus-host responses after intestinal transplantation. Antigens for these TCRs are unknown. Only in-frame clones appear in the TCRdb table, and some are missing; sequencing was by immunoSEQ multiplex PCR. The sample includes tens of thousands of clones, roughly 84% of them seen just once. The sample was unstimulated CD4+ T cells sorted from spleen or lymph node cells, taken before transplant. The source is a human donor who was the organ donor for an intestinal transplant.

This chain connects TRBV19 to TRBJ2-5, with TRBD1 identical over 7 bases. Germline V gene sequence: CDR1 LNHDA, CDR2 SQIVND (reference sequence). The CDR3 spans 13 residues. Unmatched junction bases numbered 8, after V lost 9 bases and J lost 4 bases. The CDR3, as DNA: TGTGCCAGCCAGGATCCAGGGGGAGAGACCCAGTACTTC. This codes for CASQDPGGETQYF.

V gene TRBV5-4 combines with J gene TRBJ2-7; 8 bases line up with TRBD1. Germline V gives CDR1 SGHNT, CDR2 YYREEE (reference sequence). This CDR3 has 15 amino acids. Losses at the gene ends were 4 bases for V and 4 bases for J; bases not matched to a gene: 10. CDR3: CASSQGPGQAYEQYV. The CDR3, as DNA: TGTGCCAGCAGCCAAGGACCGGGACAGGCTTACGAGCAGTACGTC.

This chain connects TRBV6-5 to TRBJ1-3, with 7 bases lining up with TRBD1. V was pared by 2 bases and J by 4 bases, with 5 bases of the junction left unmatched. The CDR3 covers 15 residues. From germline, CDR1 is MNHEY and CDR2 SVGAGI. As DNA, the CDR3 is TGTGCCAGCAGTTACGTAGCGGGACAGGGAAACACCATATATTTT. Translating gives CASSYVAGQGNTIYF.

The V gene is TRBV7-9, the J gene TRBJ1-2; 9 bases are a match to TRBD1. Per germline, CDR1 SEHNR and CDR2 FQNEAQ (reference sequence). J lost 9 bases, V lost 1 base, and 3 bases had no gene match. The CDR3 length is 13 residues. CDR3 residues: CASSLGTGDRYTF. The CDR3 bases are TGTGCCAGCAGCTTAGGGACAGGGGATCGCTACACCTTC. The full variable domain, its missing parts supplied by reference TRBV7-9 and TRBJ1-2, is DTGVSQNPRHKITKRGQNVTFRCDPISEHNRLYWYRQTLGQGPEFLTYFQNEAQLEKSRLLSDRFSAERPKGSFSTLEIQRTEQGDSAMYLCASSLGTGDRYTFGSGTRLTVV.

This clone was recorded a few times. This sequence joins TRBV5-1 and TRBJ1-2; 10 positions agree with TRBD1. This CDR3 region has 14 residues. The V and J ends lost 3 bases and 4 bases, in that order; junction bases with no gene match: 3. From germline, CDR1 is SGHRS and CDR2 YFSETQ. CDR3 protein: CASSSDRGVYGYTF. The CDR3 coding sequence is TGCGCCAGCAGCTCGGACAGGGGGGTCTATGGCTACACCTTC.

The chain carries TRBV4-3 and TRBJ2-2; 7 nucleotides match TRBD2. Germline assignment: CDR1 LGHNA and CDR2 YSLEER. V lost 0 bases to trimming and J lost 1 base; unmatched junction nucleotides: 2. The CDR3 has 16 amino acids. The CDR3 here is CASSQEGRGNTGELFF. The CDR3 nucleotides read TGCGCCAGCAGCCAAGAAGGGAGGGGGAACACCGGGGAGCTGTTTTTT.

CDR3 coding DNA: TGTGCCAGCAGCCTGGGGGGACTAGGCCTCCGAGAGCAGTTCTTC. This gives the protein CASSLGGLGLREQFF. The chain carries TRBV5-4 and TRBJ2-1; 8 bases are shared with TRBD2. CDR3 size: 15 residues. CDR1 is SGHNT and CDR2 is YYREEE in the germline V gene (reference sequence). The V and J ends lost 4 bases and 10 bases, in that order; junction bases with no gene match: 13.

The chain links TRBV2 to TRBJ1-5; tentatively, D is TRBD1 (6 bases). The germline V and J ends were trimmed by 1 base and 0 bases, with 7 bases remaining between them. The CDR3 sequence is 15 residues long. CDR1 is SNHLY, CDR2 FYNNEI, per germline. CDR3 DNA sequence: TGTGCCAGCAGTGAAGAGGGGGATAGCAATCAGCCCCAGCATTTT. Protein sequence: CASSEEGDSNQPQHF.

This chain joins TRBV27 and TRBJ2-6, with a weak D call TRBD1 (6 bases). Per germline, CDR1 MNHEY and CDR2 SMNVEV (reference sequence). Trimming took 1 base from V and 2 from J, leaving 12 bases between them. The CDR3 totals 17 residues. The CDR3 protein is CASSLWQGRTGANVLTF. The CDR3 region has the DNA TGTGCCAGCAGTTTATGGCAGGGGCGGACTGGGGCCAACGTCCTGACTTTC. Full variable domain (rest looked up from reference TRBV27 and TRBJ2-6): EAQVTQNPRYLITVTGKKLTVTCSQNMNHEYMSWYRQDPGLGLRQIYYSMNVEVTDKGDVPEGYKVSRKEKRNFPLILESPSPNQTSLYFCASSLWQGRTGANVLTFGAGSRLTVL.

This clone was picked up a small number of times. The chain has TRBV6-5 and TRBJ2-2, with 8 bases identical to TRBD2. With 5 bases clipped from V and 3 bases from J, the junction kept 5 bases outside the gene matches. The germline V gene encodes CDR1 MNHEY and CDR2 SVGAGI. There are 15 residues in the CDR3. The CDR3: CASSPQRGYTGELFF. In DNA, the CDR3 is TGTGCCAGCAGTCCTCAGCGGGGGTACACCGGGGAGCTGTTTTTT.

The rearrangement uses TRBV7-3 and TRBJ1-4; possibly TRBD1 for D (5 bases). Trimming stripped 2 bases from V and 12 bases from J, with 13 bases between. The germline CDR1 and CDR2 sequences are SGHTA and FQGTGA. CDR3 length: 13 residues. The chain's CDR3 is CASSLGRDTELFF. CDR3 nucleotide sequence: TGTGCCAGCAGCTTAGGCAGGGATACAGAACTGTTTTTT.

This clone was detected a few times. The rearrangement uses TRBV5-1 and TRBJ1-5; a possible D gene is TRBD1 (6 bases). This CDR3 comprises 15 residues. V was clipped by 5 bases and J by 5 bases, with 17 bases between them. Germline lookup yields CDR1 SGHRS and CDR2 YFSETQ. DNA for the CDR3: TGCGCCAGCAGACCGGATGGGGGCGCGGATCAGCCCCAGCATTTT. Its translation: CASRPDGGADQPQHF.

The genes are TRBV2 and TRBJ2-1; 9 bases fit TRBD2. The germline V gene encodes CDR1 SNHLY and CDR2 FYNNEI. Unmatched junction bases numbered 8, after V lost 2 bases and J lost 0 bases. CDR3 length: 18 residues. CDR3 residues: CASSERASGMSSYNEQFF. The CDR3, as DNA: TGTGCCAGCAGTGAACGGGCTAGCGGGATGAGCTCCTACAATGAGCAGTTCTTC.

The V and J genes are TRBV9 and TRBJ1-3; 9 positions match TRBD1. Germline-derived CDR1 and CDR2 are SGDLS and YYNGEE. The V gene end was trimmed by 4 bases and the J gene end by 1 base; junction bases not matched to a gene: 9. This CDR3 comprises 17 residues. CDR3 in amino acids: CASSNSPGTGSGNTIYF. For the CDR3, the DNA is TGTGCCAGCAGCAACAGTCCCGGGACAGGGTCTGGAAACACCATATATTTT. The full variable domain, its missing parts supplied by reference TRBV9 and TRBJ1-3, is DSGVTQTPKHLITATGQRVTLRCSPRSGDLSVYWYQQSLDQGLQFLIQYYNGEERAKGNILERFSAQQFPDLHSELNLSSLELGDSALYFCASSNSPGTGSGNTIYFGEGSWLTVV.

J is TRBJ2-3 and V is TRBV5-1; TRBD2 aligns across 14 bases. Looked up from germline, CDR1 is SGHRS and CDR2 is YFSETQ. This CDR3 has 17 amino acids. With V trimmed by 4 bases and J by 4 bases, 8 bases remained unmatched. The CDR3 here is CASSPGLAGGRSDTQYF. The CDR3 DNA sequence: TGCGCCAGCAGCCCCGGACTAGCGGGGGGTCGATCAGATACGCAGTATTTT.

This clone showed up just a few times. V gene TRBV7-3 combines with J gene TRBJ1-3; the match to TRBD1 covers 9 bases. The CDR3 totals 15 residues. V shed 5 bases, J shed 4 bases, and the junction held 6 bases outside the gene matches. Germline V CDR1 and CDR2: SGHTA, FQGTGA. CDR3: CASSPGTGPGNTIYF. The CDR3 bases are TGTGCCAGCAGCCCCGGGACAGGGCCCGGAAACACCATATATTTT.

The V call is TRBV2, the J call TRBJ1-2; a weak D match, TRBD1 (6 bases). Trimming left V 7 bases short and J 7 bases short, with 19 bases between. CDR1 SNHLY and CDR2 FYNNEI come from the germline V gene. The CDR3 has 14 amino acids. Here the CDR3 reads CASNRGAPSRGYTF. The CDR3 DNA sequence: TGTGCCAGCAATCGGGGGGCGCCGAGTCGTGGCTACACCTTC.

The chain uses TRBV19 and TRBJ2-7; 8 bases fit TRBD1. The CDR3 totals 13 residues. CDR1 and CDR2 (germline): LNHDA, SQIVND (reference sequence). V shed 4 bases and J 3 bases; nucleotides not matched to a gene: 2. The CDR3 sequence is CASSKTGGYEQYV. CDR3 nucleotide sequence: TGTGCCAGTAGTAAAACAGGGGGCTACGAGCAGTACGTC.

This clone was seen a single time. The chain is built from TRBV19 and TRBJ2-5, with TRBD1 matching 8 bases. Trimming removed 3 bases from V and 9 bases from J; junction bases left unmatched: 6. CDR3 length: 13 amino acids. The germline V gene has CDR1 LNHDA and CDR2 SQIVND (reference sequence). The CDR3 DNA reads TGTGCCAGTAGTATCGGACAGGGTCGGTCCCAGTACTTC. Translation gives CASSIGQGRSQYF.

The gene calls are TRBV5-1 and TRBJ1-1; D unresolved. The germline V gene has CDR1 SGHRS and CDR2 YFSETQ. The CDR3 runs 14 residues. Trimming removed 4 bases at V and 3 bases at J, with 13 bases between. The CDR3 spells CASSLGLRDTEAFF. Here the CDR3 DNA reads TGCGCCAGCAGCCTGGGGTTACGGGACACTGAAGCTTTCTTT. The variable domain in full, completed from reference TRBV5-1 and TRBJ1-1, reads KAGVTQTPRYLIKTRGQQVTLSCSPISGHRSVSWYQQTPGQGLQFLFEYFSETQRNKGNFPGRFSGRQFSNSRSEMNVSTLELGDSALYLCASSLGLRDTEAFFGQGTRLTVV.

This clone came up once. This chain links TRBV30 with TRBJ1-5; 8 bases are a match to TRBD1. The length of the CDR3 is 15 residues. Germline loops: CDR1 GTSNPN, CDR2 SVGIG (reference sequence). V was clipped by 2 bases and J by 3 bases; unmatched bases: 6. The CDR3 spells CAWSLGQEVNQPQHF. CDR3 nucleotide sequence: TGTGCCTGGAGTTTGGGACAGGAGGTCAATCAGCCCCAGCATTTT.

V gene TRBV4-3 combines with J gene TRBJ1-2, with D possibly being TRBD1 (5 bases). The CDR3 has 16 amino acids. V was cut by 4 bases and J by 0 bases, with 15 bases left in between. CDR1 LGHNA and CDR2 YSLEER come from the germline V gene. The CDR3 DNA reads TGCGCCAGCAGCCCTGTTTGGGGCCCGACTAACTATGGCTACACCTTC. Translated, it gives CASSPVWGPTNYGYTF.